This T cell receptor (beta chain) was recorded in a study of OX40 agonist ivuxolimab in advanced cancers. The assay was immunoSEQ multiplex PCR, and TCRdb's table has in-frame clones only and misses some. The data contain fewer than 85,000 clones, about nine tenths of them singletons. CDR3 length: 17 residues. V shed 2 bases, J shed 0 bases, and the junction held 6 bases outside the gene matches. Germline-derived CDR1 and CDR2 are KGHSH and LQKENI. On this clone: Its antigen is not known.

Findings and caveats of the study: Doses of 0.1 to 3.0 mg/kg were accompanied by clonal expansion of CD4+ and CD8+ blood T cells by week 6.

The starting material was CD4+ or CD8+ T cells sorted from blood, obtained in a trial of the OX40 agonist ivuxolimab. The clonotype originates from an adult with an advanced solid tumor such as melanoma, head and neck, liver or kidney cancer. The rearrangement joins TRBV18 to TRBJ2-1, with TRBD2 identical over 8 bases. The CDR3 spells CASSPFTSGDSYNEQFF. The CDR3 DNA is TGTGCCAGCTCACCATTTACTAGCGGAGACTCCTACAATGAGCAGTTCTTC.